The 31 T cell receptor beta chains reported below all come from one sample, sequenced in a study of cytomegalovirus exposure and HLA in healthy donors. A multiplex PCR was run with 60 Vbeta primers and 13 Jbeta primers. This table comes from immunoSEQ multiplex PCR, and its TCRdb copy is limited to in-frame clones, with some not included. The table records tens of thousands of clones, more than 75% of them present only once. Sequenced sample: PBMCs. The receptors stem from a man aged 18-30 years in good health and CMV-seronegative.

V is TRBV28 and J is TRBJ1-5; possibly TRBD1 for D (5 bases). The CDR3 extends over 16 amino acids. Trimming pared 2 bases from V and 2 bases from J, leaving 13 bases between. Germline V gene lookup returns CDR1 MDHEN and CDR2 SYDVKM. CDR3 protein: CASSLPRGSGNQPQHF. CDR3 coding DNA: TGTGCCAGCAGTTTACCGCGGGGGTCTGGCAATCAGCCCCAGCATTTT. Looking up the rest from reference TRBV28 and TRBJ1-5 gives the full variable domain: DVKVTQSSRYLVKRTGEKVFLECVQDMDHENMFWYRQDPGLGLRLIYFSYDVKMKEKGDIPEGYSVSREKKERFSLILESASTNQTSMYLCASSLPRGSGNQPQHFGDGTRLSIL.

V is TRBV11-2 and J is TRBJ2-1, with 8 bases fitting TRBD1. The V gene's germline CDR1 is SGHAT and CDR2 FQNNGV. The CDR3 totals 13 residues. With V trimmed by 7 bases and J by 9 bases, 8 bases remained unmatched. CDR3 sequence: CASTTPGGGEQFF. The CDR3 region has the DNA TGTGCCAGCACCACCCCAGGGGGCGGTGAGCAGTTCTTC.

V gene TRBV29-1 combines with J gene TRBJ2-1, with a possible D match to TRBD1 (6 bases). Germline V gene data show CDR1 as SQVTM and CDR2 as ANQGSEA. V was pared by 3 bases and J by 4 bases, with 16 bases between. This CDR3 has 15 amino acids. The DNA of the CDR3 is TGCAGCGTTGATGTGTGGGGGCACCAATACAATGAGCAGTTCTTC. Its translation is CSVDVWGHQYNEQFF.

A single count supports this clone. V usage is TRBV6-1 and J usage is TRBJ1-1, with D hard to call. The V end was cut by 8 bases, the J end by 5 bases, with 18 bases between. Germline values: CDR1 MNHNS, CDR2 SASEGT. The CDR3 is 14 amino acids. The CDR3 DNA is TGTGCCAGCCAGTTGGGCGGACTAGGGACTGAAGCTTTCTTT. This gives the protein CASQLGGLGTEAFF.

This sequence joins TRBV25-1 and TRBJ1-2; possible D gene TRBD1, 6 bases. The CDR3 length is 14 residues. Per germline, CDR1 MGHDK and CDR2 SYGVNS. Trimming cost V 2 bases and J 2 bases, with 9 bases left between them. The DNA of the CDR3 is TGTGCCAGCAGTGAACCCGACAGGAACTATGGCTACACCTTC. Translating gives CASSEPDRNYGYTF.

This clone has just one count. The J gene is TRBJ2-1, the V gene TRBV27; D is unclear. V was cut by 7 bases and J by 6 bases, with 19 bases left in between. Germline values: CDR1 MNHEY, CDR2 SMNVEV (reference sequence). The CDR3 runs 15 residues. The CDR3 protein is CASNTMTGFGNEQFF. CDR3 bases: TGTGCCAGCAACACAATGACGGGTTTTGGCAATGAGCAGTTCTTC.

This clone was observed once. The J gene is TRBJ1-2, the V gene TRBV14; 7 bases match TRBD1. CDR3 length equals 15 residues. The J segment lost 4 bases and the V segment lost 5 bases, leaving 10 bases of the junction unmatched. In germline, CDR1 is SGHDN, CDR2 FVKESK. Here the CDR3 reads CASSARRQGGYGYTF. The DNA for the CDR3 is TGTGCCAGCAGCGCGAGGCGGCAGGGGGGCTATGGCTACACCTTC.

The chain couples TRBV7-2 to TRBJ2-6, with a possible D match to TRBD1 (5 bases). Germline values: CDR1 SGHTA, CDR2 FQGNSA. Deletions cut 1 base from V and 12 bases from J, with 16 bases between. CDR3 size: 15 residues. The CDR3 DNA reads as TGTGCCAGCAGCTTAGGAGACTCTGGGGCCGGCGTCCTGACTTTC. Amino acids: CASSLGDSGAGVLTF.

CDR3: CASSWEQGNGNTIYF. CDR3 sequence (DNA): TGTGCCAGCAGTTGGGAACAGGGGAACGGAAACACCATATATTTT. The V gene is TRBV6-5, the J gene TRBJ1-3, with 7 bases that match TRBD1. Germline loops: CDR1 MNHEY, CDR2 SVGAGI. The CDR3 runs 15 residues. Trimming took 4 bases from V and 4 from J; bases not matched to a gene: 7.

V is TRBV19 and J is TRBJ2-7; 9 bases align to TRBD1. In germline, CDR1 is LNHDA, CDR2 SQIVND (reference sequence). Germline trimming cut 7 bases from V and 7 bases from J; bases unmatched to any gene: 11. CDR3 length equals 14 residues. CDR3 coding DNA: TGTGCCAGTACCCCCGGGACAGGGATTGGAGAGCAGTACTTC. Its protein product is CASTPGTGIGEQYF.

This chain uses TRBV7-2 with TRBJ1-2; D unclear. The CDR3 is made up of 14 amino acids. V lost 5 bases, J lost 0 bases, and 10 bases lay in between. CDR1 is SGHTA, CDR2 FQGNSA, per germline. The CDR3 loop reads CASSRDITNYGYTF. The CDR3 bases are TGTGCCAGCAGCCGCGACATAACTAACTATGGCTACACCTTC.

The chain joins TRBV7-9 to TRBJ2-7; tentative D call: TRBD1 (5 bases). Germline V CDR1 and CDR2: SEHNR, FQNEAQ (reference sequence). The CDR3 covers 13 residues. Trimming left V 4 bases short and J 1 base short, with 8 bases between. The DNA of the CDR3 is TGTGCCAGCAGCTCGACAGTTTCCTACGAGCAGTACTTC. Amino acids: CASSSTVSYEQYF.

J is TRBJ1-5 and V is TRBV10-3; D gene ambiguous. V was cut by 0 bases and J by 2 bases, with 8 bases left in between. The germline gives CDR1 ENHRY, CDR2 SYGVKD. This CDR3 has 15 residues. The CDR3 is CAISESTGGNQPQHF. Written as DNA, the CDR3 is TGTGCCATCAGTGAGTCGACCGGGGGCAATCAGCCCCAGCATTTT.

This chain joins TRBV5-6 and TRBJ2-1, with a weak D call TRBD2 (5 bases). CDR1 SGHDT and CDR2 YYEEEE come from the germline V gene. The V end lost 2 bases, the J end lost 9 bases, and 12 bases lay between the germline ends. The CDR3 has 13 residues. The CDR3 nucleotides are TGTGCCAGCAGCTTTGAGGGTAAAGCTGAGCAGTTCTTC. As protein: CASSFEGKAEQFF.

The V call is TRBV6-5, the J call TRBJ2-3; TRBD2 aligns across 9 bases. J was trimmed by 1 base and V by 7 bases; bases with no gene match: 6. Germline CDR1 and CDR2: MNHEY and SVGAGI. CDR3 length equals 15 residues. This chain's CDR3 is CASTESSGGTDTQYF. The CDR3, as DNA: TGTGCCAGCACAGAGTCTAGCGGGGGCACAGATACGCAGTATTTT.

The rearrangement links TRBV11-2 to TRBJ2-7; no firm D call. The CDR3 totals 15 residues. V was shortened by 0 bases and J by 1 base, with 10 bases between the two germline ends. Germline lookup yields CDR1 SGHAT and CDR2 FQNNGV. The CDR3 loop reads CASSLDPLISYEQYF. CDR3 DNA: TGTGCCAGCAGCTTAGATCCTCTTATTTCCTACGAGCAGTACTTC.

The genes are TRBV4-2 and TRBJ1-2; D unresolved. Per the germline V gene, CDR1 is LGHNA and CDR2 is YNFKEQ. The CDR3 runs to 17 residues. Trimming removed 3 bases at V and 4 bases at J, with 21 bases between. The CDR3 loop is CASSQQPTTPGGYGYTF. CDR3 bases: TGTGCCAGCAGCCAGCAACCCACGACCCCCGGAGGCTATGGCTACACCTTC.

The chain couples TRBV6-1 to TRBJ2-2; TRBD2 matches 13 bases. Trimming took 1 base from V and 3 from J; bases not matched to a gene: 11. The CDR3 is 20 residues long. The V gene's germline CDR1 is MNHNS and CDR2 SASEGT. This CDR3 reads CASSEGSLLAGGRYTGELFF. In nucleotides, the CDR3 is TGTGCCAGCAGTGAAGGCTCCTTACTAGCGGGAGGGAGGTACACCGGGGAGCTGTTTTTT.

The chain has TRBV7-3 and TRBJ1-6, with 7 nucleotides matching TRBD1. Trimming cost V 6 bases and J 11 bases; bases outside gene matches: 4. Germline CDR1 SGHTA, CDR2 FQGTGA. There are 12 residues in the CDR3. Here the CDR3 DNA reads TGTGCCAGCAGATCACAGGGGACACCCCTCCACTTT. Translating it yields CASRSQGTPLHF.

The rearrangement uses TRBV7-8 and TRBJ2-7, with a possible D match to TRBD1 (5 bases). The CDR3 covers 16 residues. With 3 bases removed from V and 5 bases from J, the gap between germline ends came to 20 bases. The germline gives CDR1 SGHVS, CDR2 FQNEAQ. The CDR3 region has the DNA TGTGCCAGCAGCTTCAGATTGGGGCAGGGCAGGAACGAGCAGTACTTC. Its protein is CASSFRLGQGRNEQYF.

The chain recombines TRBV30 with TRBJ1-4, with D uncertain. Trimming shortened V by 7 bases and J by 4 bases, and 28 bases separated the two germline ends. Per germline, CDR1 GTSNPN and CDR2 SVGIG (reference sequence). The CDR3 loop spans 18 amino acids. The DNA of the CDR3 is TGTGCCTCGAAATCGCCGTTGGGCAGGCACTCAATTAATGAAAAACTGTTTTTT. It yields the protein CASKSPLGRHSINEKLFF.

The chain is built from TRBV7-3 and TRBJ1-2; D is unresolved. The germline gives CDR1 SGHTA, CDR2 FQGTGA. The CDR3 sequence is 13 residues long. With 2 bases removed from V and 11 bases from J, the gap between germline ends came to 15 bases. The CDR3 DNA sequence: TGTGCCAGCAGCTTATCTACGGGAGGAGGGTACACCTTC. Translating gives CASSLSTGGGYTF.

The rearrangement joins TRBV5-4 to TRBJ2-6, with D perhaps TRBD1 (5 bases). The germline gives CDR1 SGHNT, CDR2 YYREEE (reference sequence). This CDR3 contains 15 residues. Trimming removed 0 bases at V and 4 bases at J, with 8 bases between. CDR3 nucleotides: TGTGCCAGCAGCTTGGGACAGAGCGGGGCCAACGTCCTGACTTTC. It is translated as CASSLGQSGANVLTF.

The chain is built from TRBV5-1 and TRBJ2-1; TRBD1 is a possible D gene (6 bases). Germline V gene lookup returns CDR1 SGHRS and CDR2 YFSETQ. Between the trimmed V and J ends, which lost 5 bases and 6 bases, there was a span of 15 bases. The CDR3 runs to 14 residues. CDR3 sequence: CASSGQGFVNEQFF. In nucleotides, the CDR3 is TGCGCCAGCAGTGGGCAGGGGTTCGTCAATGAGCAGTTCTTC. Combining the CDR3 with reference TRBV5-1 and TRBJ2-1 gives the whole variable domain KAGVTQTPRYLIKTRGQQVTLSCSPISGHRSVSWYQQTPGQGLQFLFEYFSETQRNKGNFPGRFSGRQFSNSRSEMNVSTLELGDSALYLCASSGQGFVNEQFFGPGTRLTVL.

This clone was detected a few times. The rearrangement joins TRBV6-5 to TRBJ1-5; 8 nucleotides line up with TRBD1. V gave up 5 bases and J gave up 7 bases; unmatched junction bases: 4. The CDR3 loop spans 13 amino acids. The germline CDR1 and CDR2 sequences are MNHEY and SVGAGI. This chain's CDR3 is CASSDRGGQPQHF. The CDR3, as DNA: TGTGCCAGCAGTGACAGGGGTGGCCAGCCCCAGCATTTT.

The CDR3 here is CASSLDFRGDGYTF. Written as DNA, the CDR3 is TGTGCCAGCAGCTTAGATTTCCGGGGGGATGGCTACACCTTC. This chain connects TRBV7-9 to TRBJ1-2; D may be TRBD1 (5 bases). Germline CDR1 reads SEHNR; CDR2 reads FQNEAQ (reference sequence). The length of the CDR3 is 14 residues. With 1 base removed from V and 6 bases from J, the gap between germline ends came to 12 bases.

This chain links TRBV7-2 with TRBJ1-1, with D hard to call. The CDR3 runs to 13 residues. The V gene's germline CDR1 is SGHTA and CDR2 FQGNSA. V was shortened by 7 bases and J by 4 bases, with 13 bases between the two germline ends. The CDR3 loop is CASNMEFSTEAFF. The CDR3 DNA sequence: TGTGCCAGCAATATGGAGTTTTCCACTGAAGCTTTCTTT.

V gene TRBV7-2 combines with J gene TRBJ1-4, with TRBD1 matching 9 bases. V gave up 3 bases and J gave up 7 bases; unmatched junction bases: 3. This CDR3 spans 14 amino acids. CDR1 is SGHTA and CDR2 is FQGNSA in the germline V gene. This chain's CDR3 is CASSLTGGGEKLFF. The CDR3 region has the DNA TGTGCCAGCAGCTTGACAGGGGGAGGTGAAAAACTGTTTTTT.

In this sample, this clone turned up a few times. The rearrangement uses TRBV19 and TRBJ2-7, with D possibly TRBD1 on 5 matching bases. CDR1 is LNHDA and CDR2 is SQIVND in the germline V gene (reference sequence). This CDR3 is built from 14 residues. V gave up 3 bases and J gave up 3 bases, with 12 bases separating them. CDR3 bases: TGTGCCAGTAGTATGGGGCGGCTCTTCTACGAGCAGTACTTC. This gives the protein CASSMGRLFYEQYF.

The chain carries TRBV14 and TRBJ2-5; the D gene is possibly TRBD2 (7 bases). CDR1 and CDR2 (germline): SGHDN, FVKESK. Between the trimmed V and J ends, which lost 1 base and 4 bases, there was a span of 10 bases. This CDR3 contains 14 residues. The CDR3 DNA reads as TGTGCCAGCAGCCAAGTCGGGGGGCGAGAGACCCAGTACTTC. Amino acid sequence: CASSQVGGRETQYF.

The chain is built from TRBV7-2 and TRBJ2-6, with 7 bases fitting TRBD1. V was clipped by 4 bases and J by 2 bases; unmatched bases: 8. The CDR3 consists of 17 residues. Germline V lookup: CDR1 SGHTA, CDR2 FQGNSA. DNA of the CDR3: TGTGCCAGCAGCTCAATCCGAGGACAGGCTGGGGCCAACGTCCTGACTTTC. This translates into CASSSIRGQAGANVLTF.